Below are 5 T cell receptor beta chains sequenced from a single sample in a study of prognosis after radiotherapy for stage I lung cancer. Two-round multiplex PCR on genomic DNA was the method by which TCR beta CDR3 was amplified. Gene-specific TRBV and TRBJ primers were used in PCR round one. TCRdb re-analysed the multiplex PCR reads in MiXCR, keeping a single row per CDR3 protein. Of about 25,000 distinct CDR3 sequences listed, about 37% are singletons. The specimen comprised PBMCs, sampled before or after stereotactic body radiation therapy (not recorded which). The receptor source for this set is a donor of 50 years or more with non-small cell lung cancer.

The chain has TRBV28 and TRBJ2-1; possible D gene TRBD1, 5 bases. Germline loops: CDR1 MDHEN, CDR2 SYDVKM. CDR3 length equals 13 residues. Trimming shortened V by 6 bases and J by 5 bases, and 11 bases separated the two germline ends. For the CDR3, the DNA is TGTGCCAGCAGGAGTCCAGGGAACAATGAGCAGTTCTTC. This codes for CASRSPGNNEQFF.

This clonotype was observed at least ten times. The CDR3 here is CASSLRGQGDTQYF. CDR3 sequence (DNA): TGTGCCAGCAGCTTAAGGGGACAGGGGGATACGCAGTATTTT. The V call is TRBV7-2, the J call TRBJ2-3; 10 bases match TRBD1. The CDR3 contains 14 residues. The V and J ends lost 2 bases and 6 bases, in that order; junction bases with no gene match: 2. Germline-derived CDR1 and CDR2 are SGHTA and FQGNSA. Together with reference TRBV7-2 and TRBJ2-3, the CDR3 gives the full variable domain: GAGVSQSPSNKVTEKGKDVELRCDPISGHTALYWYRQSLGQGLEFLIYFQGNSAPDKSGLPSDRFSAERTGGSVSTLTIQRTQQEDSAVYLCASSLRGQGDTQYFGPGTRLTVL.

This clonotype showed up many times. This may be a read error, as it is one base from a much larger clone. This chain connects TRBV12-5 to TRBJ2-7; TRBD1 is a possible D gene (5 bases). Germline assignment: CDR1 LGHNT and CDR2 FRNRAP. The V gene lost 8 bases and the J gene lost 3 bases, with 11 bases spanning the gap. The CDR3 is 12 amino acids. CDR3 DNA: TGTGCTAGTAGACCGACAGTCTACGAGCAGTACTTC. Its translation is CASRPTVYEQYF.

This clonotype has ten or more counts. This chain uses TRBV3-1 with TRBJ1-4; 8 positions match TRBD1. The CDR3 spans 14 residues. Germline V gene data show CDR1 as LGHDT and CDR2 as YNNKEL (reference sequence). V was clipped by 1 base and J by 8 bases; unmatched bases: 3. CDR3 sequence (DNA): TGTGCCAGCAGCCAAGCAGGGGGCCTAGAAAAACTGTTTTTT. Amino acids: CASSQAGGLEKLFF.

Remarks on this clonotype: At one boundary the junction diverges from the germline segment, which might be a read error. The chain combines TRBV12-3 or TRBV12-4 with TRBJ2-2; no reliable D call. The length of the CDR3 is 14 residues. In DNA, the CDR3 is TGTGTCAGCAGTCCCAGAGTAAACACCGGGGAGCTGTTTTTT. This translates into CVSSPRVNTGELFF.